Listed below are T cell receptor beta chains from one sample, sequenced in a study of T cells in Graves' hyperthyroidism and ophthalmopathy. MiXCR was run by TCRdb on the multiplex PCR reads, yielding one entry per CDR3 protein. The data contain under 65,000 distinct CDR3 sequences, roughly 58% of them singletons. The sample comprised blood. All receptors come from a woman aged 55-70 years with Graves' ophthalmopathy. Each CDR3 is given with its conserved first and last residue. D genes are given only for firm matches. Where a row states a size, it is once, few, many or the class of an expanded clone; other rows omit it.

size: -; J: TRBJ2-7; V: TRBV5-1; D: -; length: 14; DNA: TGCGCCAGCAGCTTGGAGACGGTCACCGGGGAGCAGTACTTC; CDR3: CASSLETVTGEQYF
size: many; J: TRBJ2-7; V: TRBV2; D: -; length: 14; DNA: TGTGCCAGCAGTGAAGGGTCAGGGTATTTCAAGCAGTACTTC; CDR3: CASSEGSGYFKQYF
size: many; J: TRBJ2-2; V: TRBV9; D: -; length: 15; DNA: TGTGCCAGCAGCGCGAGGGACGAGAACACCGGGGAGCTGTTTTTT; CDR3: CASSARDENTGELFF
size: many; J: TRBJ2-5; V: TRBV7-8; D: -; length: 15; DNA: TGTGCCAGCATCAAACGACTAGGCTTGGTTGAGACCCAGTACTTC; CDR3: CASIKRLGLVETQYF
size: many; J: TRBJ2-7; V: TRBV7-2; D: TRBD2; length: 13; DNA: TGTGCCAGCAGCCACCCTAGCGGGGGGCAGCAGTACTTC; CDR3: CASSHPSGGQQYF
size: -; J: TRBJ1-6; V: TRBV7-6; D: -; length: 15; DNA: TGTGCCAGCAGCTGGGACGGAAATAAGAATTCACCCCTCCACTTT; CDR3: CASSWDGNKNSPLHF
size: many; J: TRBJ2-1; V: TRBV5-6; D: TRBD2; length: 13; DNA: TGTGCCACCGGCGGGGGAACCTACAATGAGCAGTTCTTC; CDR3: CATGGGTYNEQFF
size: -; J: TRBJ2-1; V: TRBV3-1; D: -; length: 15; DNA: TGTGCCAGCAGCCACCCCGGGCCTAATCTGAATGAGCAGTTCTTC; CDR3: CASSHPGPNLNEQFF
size: -; J: TRBJ1-4; V: TRBV6-1; D: -; length: 13; DNA: TGTGCCAGCGGCCGTGGGGGGGATGGGAAACTGTTTTTT; CDR3: CASGRGGDGKLFF
size: -; J: TRBJ1-2; V: TRBV24-1; D: -; length: 14; DNA: TGTGCCACCAGCGTACGCGTATCCGGATATGGCTACACCTTC; CDR3: CATSVRVSGYGYTF
size: -; J: TRBJ2-3; V: TRBV7-3; D: TRBD2; length: 13; DNA: TGTGCCAGCCTAGCGGGGGGCCCAGATACGCAGTATTTT; CDR3: CASLAGGPDTQYF
size: -; J: TRBJ2-3; V: TRBV11-3; D: TRBD1; length: 14; DNA: TGTGCCAGCAGGAGACAGGGGGCGGCAGATACGCAGTATTTT; CDR3: CASRRQGAADTQYF
size: -; J: TRBJ2-1; V: TRBV19; D: TRBD1; length: 13; DNA: TGTGCCAGTAGTCAAGACAGGGCGAATGAGCAGTTCTTC; CDR3: CASSQDRANEQFF
size: -; J: TRBJ2-3; V: TRBV9; D: TRBD2; length: 13; DNA: TGTGCCAGCAGCGTGGGACTAGCCGATGAGCAGTATTTT; CDR3: CASSVGLADEQYF
size: -; J: TRBJ2-1; V: TRBV20-1; D: TRBD1; length: 15; DNA: TGCAGTGCCATCCCAGGGGGAAGCTCCTACAATGAGCAGTTCTTC; CDR3: CSAIPGGSSYNEQFF
size: many; J: TRBJ2-5; V: TRBV7-2; D: -; length: 16; DNA: TGTGCCAGCAGCTTAGCGGGTTTGGGGGCCGAAGAGACCCAGTACTTC; CDR3: CASSLAGLGAEETQYF
size: -; J: TRBJ2-7; V: TRBV6-1; D: -; length: 15; DNA: TGTGCCAGCAGTGAGGGCGCGGGACACCCCTCCGAGCAGTACTTC; CDR3: CASSEGAGHPSEQYF
size: few; J: TRBJ2-7; V: TRBV18; D: TRBD2; length: 17; DNA: TGTGCCAGCTCACCACGGACTAGCGGGGGGAACTCCTACGAGCAGTACTTC; CDR3: CASSPRTSGGNSYEQYF
size: many; J: TRBJ1-2; V: TRBV18; D: TRBD1; length: 15; DNA: TGTGCCAGCTCACCTAGGACAGGTCCTAACTATGGCTACACCTTC; CDR3: CASSPRTGPNYGYTF
size: -; J: TRBJ1-2; V: TRBV20-1; D: -; length: 14; DNA: TGCAGTGCGGCCGGGACTCTTTATAACTATGGCCACGCCTTC; CDR3: CSAAGTLYNYGHAF
size: many; J: TRBJ2-2; V: TRBV11-2; D: TRBD1; length: 18; DNA: TGTGCCAGCAGCACGCGACGCCGACAGGGATCCTACACCGGGGAGCTGTTTTTT; CDR3: CASSTRRRQGSYTGELFF
size: many; J: TRBJ2-1; V: TRBV20-1; D: TRBD2; length: 14; DNA: TGCAGTGGACATCGGGGGGGCGATTACAATGAGCAGTTCTTC; CDR3: CSGHRGGDYNEQFF
size: once; J: TRBJ2-4; V: TRBV14; D: -; length: 16; DNA: TGTGCCAGCAGCCTATTCAGGGGGGCCGGGGGAAACATTCAGTACTTC; CDR3: CASSLFRGAGGNIQYF
size: -; J: TRBJ2-1; V: TRBV12-3/TRBV12-4; D: TRBD2; length: 15; DNA: TGTGCCAGCAGTCTATGGACTAGCGGGAGGCATGAGCAGTTCTTC; CDR3: CASSLWTSGRHEQFF
size: many; J: TRBJ1-5; V: TRBV12-3/TRBV12-4; D: -; length: 14; DNA: TGTGCCAGCAGCCTTAACAGGGCCAATCAGCCCCAGCATTTT; CDR3: CASSLNRANQPQHF
size: many; J: TRBJ2-3; V: TRBV11-2; D: TRBD1; length: 14; DNA: TGTGCCAGCAGCTTAGGGCTCAGACAGGGGACGCAGTATTTT; CDR3: CASSLGLRQGTQYF
size: many; J: TRBJ2-7; V: TRBV16; D: -; length: 14; DNA: TGTGCCAGCAGCCCCGCCGGGGTCTCCTACGAGCAGTACTTC; CDR3: CASSPAGVSYEQYF
size: many; J: TRBJ2-3; V: TRBV19; D: -; length: 15; DNA: TGTGCCAGTAGACCGGGACGGGCTAGCACAGATACGCAGTATTTT; CDR3: CASRPGRASTDTQYF
size: medium-sized; J: TRBJ2-1; V: TRBV25-1; D: -; length: 16; DNA: TGTGCCAGCAGTGAATTATTAACGGCCGTTTACAATGAGCAGTTCTTC; CDR3: CASSELLTAVYNEQFF
size: many; J: TRBJ2-1; V: TRBV19; D: TRBD1; length: 14; DNA: TGTGCCAGTCAAGCGACAGGGGCCTACAATGAGCAGTTCTTC; CDR3: CASQATGAYNEQFF
size: -; J: TRBJ1-2; V: TRBV20-1; D: TRBD1; length: 12; DNA: TGCAGTGCTCTAGACAGGGGGGACGGCTACACCTTC; CDR3: CSALDRGDGYTF
size: many; J: TRBJ2-3; V: TRBV3-1; D: TRBD2; length: 15; DNA: TGTGCCAGCAGCTTTAGCGGGGGGGCCATAGATACGCAGTATTTT; CDR3: CASSFSGGAIDTQYF
size: -; J: TRBJ2-7; V: TRBV5-1; D: TRBD2; length: 15; DNA: TGCGCCAGCAGCCTTTGGACTAGCGGGAGCGGCGAGCAGTACTTC; CDR3: CASSLWTSGSGEQYF
size: -; J: TRBJ2-3; V: TRBV20-1; D: TRBD2; length: 15; DNA: TGCAGTGCTCCGACTAGCGGGGAGGGCACAGATACGCAGTATTTT; CDR3: CSAPTSGEGTDTQYF
size: -; J: TRBJ2-6; V: TRBV12-3/TRBV12-4; D: -; length: 15; DNA: TGTGCCAGCAGTACCGCCTTAACAGGGGCCAACGTCCTGACTTTC; CDR3: CASSTALTGANVLTF
size: few; J: TRBJ1-3; V: TRBV27; D: -; length: 17; DNA: TGTGCCAGCAGTAGTTTTCAAAGCGGGTCTAAGGGAAACACCATATATTTT; CDR3: CASSSFQSGSKGNTIYF
size: -; J: TRBJ1-2; V: TRBV29-1; D: -; length: 17; DNA: TGCAGCCCACAACCGGGACTAGCGGGGCAGGGATTAACTGGCTACACCTTC; CDR3: CSPQPGLAGQGLTGYTF
size: -; J: TRBJ2-1; V: TRBV20-1; D: TRBD2; length: 15; DNA: TGCAGTGCTAGAGGGGGCGGGAGGGGAGGGAATGAGCAGTTCTTC; CDR3: CSARGGGRGGNEQFF
size: -; J: TRBJ1-2; V: TRBV6-1; D: TRBD1; length: 13; DNA: TGTGCCAGCAGTGACGGACAGGGGGTTGGCTACACCTTC; CDR3: CASSDGQGVGYTF
size: once; J: TRBJ2-6; V: TRBV29-1; D: -; length: 19; DNA: TGCAGCGTTGAATTTCCAGTCCCCGGGCTGTGCTCTGGGGCCAACGTCCTGACTTTC; CDR3: CSVEFPVPGLCSGANVLTF
size: -; J: TRBJ2-7; V: TRBV20-1; D: TRBD2; length: 17; DNA: TGCAGTGCTAGGGCCCCCGGGACTAGCGGGAGGGCAGGGGAGCAGTACTTC; CDR3: CSARAPGTSGRAGEQYF
size: once; J: TRBJ1-6; V: TRBV20-1; D: -; length: 16; DNA: TGCAGTGCTAGAGATCTAGGGCGCGGATATAATTCACCCCCCCACTTT; CDR3: CSARDLGRGYNSPPHF
size: -; J: TRBJ1-2; V: TRBV25-1; D: TRBD1; length: 14; DNA: TGTGCCAGCGGGGCGACAGGGGGGACTTATGGCTACACCTTC; CDR3: CASGATGGTYGYTF
size: -; J: TRBJ1-2; V: TRBV5-8; D: -; length: 13; DNA: TGTGCCAGCAGCTTGAGGCAGCCAATAGGCTACACCTTC; CDR3: CASSLRQPIGYTF
size: -; J: TRBJ2-3; V: TRBV20-1; D: TRBD2; length: 13; DNA: TGCAGTGCCCGACCGACTAGCGGTGATACGCAGTATTTT; CDR3: CSARPTSGDTQYF
size: -; J: TRBJ2-3; V: TRBV20-1; D: TRBD2; length: 11; DNA: TGCAGTGCCATAGCGGGAGATACGCAGTATTTT; CDR3: CSAIAGDTQYF
size: many; J: TRBJ1-1; V: TRBV28; D: -; length: 13; DNA: TGTGCCAGCAGTTTTGACTGGAGCACTGAAGCTTTCTTT; CDR3: CASSFDWSTEAFF
size: many; J: TRBJ1-5; V: TRBV4-3; D: -; length: 15; DNA: TGCGCCAGCAGCCAAGGGACGGATAGCAATCAGCCCCAGCATTTT; CDR3: CASSQGTDSNQPQHF
size: many; J: TRBJ1-2; V: TRBV19; D: TRBD1; length: 14; DNA: TGTGCCAGTAGTATTGACAGGGGCTCCTATGGCTACACCTTC; CDR3: CASSIDRGSYGYTF
size: once; J: TRBJ2-1; V: TRBV20-1; D: TRBD2; length: 16; DNA: TGCAGTGCTAGGCCTAGCGGGGCGGAGCTTGGGAATGAGCAGTTCTTC; CDR3: CSARPSGAELGNEQFF
size: -; J: TRBJ2-3; V: TRBV28; D: -; length: 14; DNA: TGTGCCAGCAGTCGCGGGGACAACACAGATACGCAGTATTTT; CDR3: CASSRGDNTDTQYF
size: -; J: TRBJ2-7; V: TRBV5-8; D: -; length: 15; DNA: TGTGCCAGCAGCTCGGAGACAGGAGCCCCTACTGAGCAGTACTTC; CDR3: CASSSETGAPTEQYF
size: -; J: TRBJ2-2; V: TRBV7-9; D: -; length: 12; DNA: TGTGCCAGCAGCTTAGCGCTTGGGGAGCTGTTTTTT; CDR3: CASSLALGELFF
size: once; J: TRBJ2-1; V: TRBV20-1; D: TRBD2; length: 17; DNA: TGCAGTGCTATAGCTAGCGGGGGGTCGTCGGGCTACAATGAGCAGTTCTTC; CDR3: CSAIASGGSSGYNEQFF
size: many; J: TRBJ1-1; V: TRBV2; D: -; length: 12; DNA: TGTGCCAGCAGGGAGGGGTGGAGTGAAGCTTTCTTT; CDR3: CASREGWSEAFF
size: few; J: TRBJ1-2; V: TRBV7-6; D: -; length: 13; DNA: TGTGCCAGCAGCCCAGTCCTGGGGGGTGGCTACACCTTC; CDR3: CASSPVLGGGYTF
size: many; J: TRBJ2-1; V: TRBV5-6; D: TRBD1; length: 15; DNA: TGTGCCAGCAGCTTCGGGACAGGGAGGTATATTGAGCAGTTCTTC; CDR3: CASSFGTGRYIEQFF
size: many; J: TRBJ1-4; V: TRBV6-2/TRBV6-3; D: TRBD1; length: 15; DNA: TGTGCCAGCAGTTACTCTGGGACAGGGCCTGAAAAACTGTTTTTT; CDR3: CASSYSGTGPEKLFF
size: many; J: TRBJ2-1; V: TRBV6-5; D: -; length: 13; DNA: TGTGCCAGCAGTTACTCCGGGTGGAATGAGCAGTTCTTC; CDR3: CASSYSGWNEQFF
size: many; J: TRBJ2-1; V: TRBV6-4; D: TRBD1; length: 15; DNA: TGTGCCAGCAGTCTGAGCGTGGGACAGTACAATGAGCAGTTCTTC; CDR3: CASSLSVGQYNEQFF